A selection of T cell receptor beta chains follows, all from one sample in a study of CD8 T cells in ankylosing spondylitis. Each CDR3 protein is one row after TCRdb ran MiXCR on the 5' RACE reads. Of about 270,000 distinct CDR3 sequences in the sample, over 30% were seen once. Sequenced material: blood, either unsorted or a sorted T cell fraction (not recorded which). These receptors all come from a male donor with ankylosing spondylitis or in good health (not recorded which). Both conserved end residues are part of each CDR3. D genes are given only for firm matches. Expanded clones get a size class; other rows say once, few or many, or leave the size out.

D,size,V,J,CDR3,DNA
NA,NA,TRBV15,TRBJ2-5,CATSGAPRPGETQYF,TGTGCCACCAGCGGAGCCCCCCGGCCCGGGGAGACCCAGTACTTC
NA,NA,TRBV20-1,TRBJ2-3,CSARDRSAGYGTDTQYF,TGCAGTGCTAGAGATAGGAGCGCGGGTTATGGCACAGATACGCAGTATTTT
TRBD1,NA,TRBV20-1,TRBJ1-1,CSAKRQGENTEAFF,TGCAGTGCAAAGAGACAGGGGGAGAACACTGAAGCTTTCTTT
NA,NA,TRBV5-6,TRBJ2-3,CASSFKSAPDTQYF,TGTGCCAGCAGCTTTAAATCGGCCCCCGATACGCAGTATTTT
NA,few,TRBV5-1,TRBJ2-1,CASSLDRVADEQFF,TGCGCCAGCAGCTTGGACAGGGTGGCGGATGAGCAGTTCTTC
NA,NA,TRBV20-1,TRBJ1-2,CSARMTGRYGYTF,TGCAGTGCTAGAATGACAGGACGCTATGGCTACACCTTC
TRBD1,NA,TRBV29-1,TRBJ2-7,CSVTDRGGPYEQYF,TGCAGCGTCACAGACAGGGGGGGCCCCTACGAGCAGTACTTC
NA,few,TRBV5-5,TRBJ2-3,CASSRLTDTQYF,TGTGCCAGCAGCCGACTTACAGATACGCAGTATTTT
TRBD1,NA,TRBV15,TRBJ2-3,CATSTLGQETDTQYF,TGTGCCACCAGCACGCTTGGACAGGAAACAGATACGCAGTATTTT
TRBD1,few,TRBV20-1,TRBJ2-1,CSASPGTGRYNEQFF,TGCAGTGCTAGTCCCGGGACAGGGAGATACAATGAGCAGTTCTTC
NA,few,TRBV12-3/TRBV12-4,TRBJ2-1,CASTGTPSYNEQFF,TGTGCCAGTACCGGGACACCTTCCTACAATGAGCAGTTCTTC
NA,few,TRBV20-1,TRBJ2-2,CSARDLAGDTGELFF,TGCAGTGCTAGAGATCTGGCAGGGGACACCGGGGAGCTGTTTTTT
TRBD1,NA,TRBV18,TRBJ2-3,CASSQGTGEDTQYF,TGTGCCAGCTCACAAGGGACAGGGGAAGATACGCAGTATTTT
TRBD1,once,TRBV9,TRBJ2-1,CASSVGDSTYNEQFF,TGTGCCAGCAGCGTAGGGGACAGCACCTACAATGAGCAGTTCTTC
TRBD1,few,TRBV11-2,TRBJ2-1,CASSSGTESSYNEQFF,TGTGCCAGCAGCTCCGGGACAGAGAGCTCCTACAATGAGCAGTTCTTC
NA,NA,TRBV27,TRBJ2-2,CASSLTSGTGELFF,TGTGCCAGCAGTTTAACATCTGGGACCGGGGAGCTGTTTTTT
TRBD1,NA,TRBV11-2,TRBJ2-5,CASSPDRGDGETQYF,TGTGCCAGCAGCCCCGACAGGGGGGATGGAGAGACCCAGTACTTC
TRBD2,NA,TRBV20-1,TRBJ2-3,CSAFRGGKDTQYF,TGCAGTGCATTTCGGGGGGGCAAGGATACGCAGTATTTT
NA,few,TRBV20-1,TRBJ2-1,CSAEEGRANEQFF,TGCAGTGCAGAAGAGGGTCGGGCCAATGAGCAGTTCTTC
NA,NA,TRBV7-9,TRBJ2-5,CASSSTGQKQETQYF,TGTGCCAGCAGCTCCACCGGACAGAAACAAGAGACCCAGTACTTC
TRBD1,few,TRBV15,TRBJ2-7,CATSDRMGTATYEQYF,TGTGCCACCAGCGATCGGATGGGGACAGCCACCTACGAGCAGTACTTC
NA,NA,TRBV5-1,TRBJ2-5,CASSFKSGGYQETQYF,TGCGCCAGCAGCTTCAAATCTGGCGGATACCAAGAGACCCAGTACTTC
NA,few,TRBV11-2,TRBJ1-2,CASSKTGGDYGYTF,TGTGCCAGCAGCAAGACTGGGGGGGATTATGGCTACACCTTC
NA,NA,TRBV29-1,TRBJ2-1,CSVVGHEGSYNEQFF,TGCAGCGTTGTCGGACATGAGGGCTCCTACAATGAGCAGTTCTTC
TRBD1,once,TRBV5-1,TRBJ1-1,CASSREGEGAINTEAFF,TGCGCCAGCAGCCGAGAGGGGGAGGGGGCAATAAACACTGAAGCTTTCTTT
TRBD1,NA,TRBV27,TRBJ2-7,CASSLRGPAYDQYF,TGTGCCAGCAGCCTCAGGGGGCCGGCCTACGACCAGTACTTC
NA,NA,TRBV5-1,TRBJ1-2,CASSLYGGDPRGYTF,TGCGCCAGCAGCTTGTATGGAGGAGACCCTCGTGGCTACACCTTC
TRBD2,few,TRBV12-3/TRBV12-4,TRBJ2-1,CASSPGLTYNEQFF,TGTGCCAGCAGCCCGGGACTAACCTACAATGAGCAGTTCTTC
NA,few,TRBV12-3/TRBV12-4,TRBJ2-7,CASSFNMQGEQYF,TGTGCCAGCAGTTTTAACATGCAGGGGGAGCAGTACTTC
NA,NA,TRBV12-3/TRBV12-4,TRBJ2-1,CASSARSLLYNEQFF,TGTGCCAGCAGCGCCCGGTCCCTCCTATACAATGAGCAGTTCTTC